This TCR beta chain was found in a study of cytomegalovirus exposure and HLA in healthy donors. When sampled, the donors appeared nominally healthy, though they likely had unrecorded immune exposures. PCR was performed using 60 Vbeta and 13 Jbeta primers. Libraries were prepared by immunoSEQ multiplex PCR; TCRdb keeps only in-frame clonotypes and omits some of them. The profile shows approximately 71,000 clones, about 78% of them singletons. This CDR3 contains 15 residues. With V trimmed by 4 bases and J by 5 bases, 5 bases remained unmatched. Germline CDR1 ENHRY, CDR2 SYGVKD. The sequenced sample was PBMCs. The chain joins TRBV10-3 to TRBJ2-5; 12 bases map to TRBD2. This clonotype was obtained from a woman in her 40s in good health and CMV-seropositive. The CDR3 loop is CAISVSSGGEETQYF. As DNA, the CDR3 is TGTGCCATCAGTGTTTCTAGCGGGGGGGAGGAGACCCAGTACTTC.